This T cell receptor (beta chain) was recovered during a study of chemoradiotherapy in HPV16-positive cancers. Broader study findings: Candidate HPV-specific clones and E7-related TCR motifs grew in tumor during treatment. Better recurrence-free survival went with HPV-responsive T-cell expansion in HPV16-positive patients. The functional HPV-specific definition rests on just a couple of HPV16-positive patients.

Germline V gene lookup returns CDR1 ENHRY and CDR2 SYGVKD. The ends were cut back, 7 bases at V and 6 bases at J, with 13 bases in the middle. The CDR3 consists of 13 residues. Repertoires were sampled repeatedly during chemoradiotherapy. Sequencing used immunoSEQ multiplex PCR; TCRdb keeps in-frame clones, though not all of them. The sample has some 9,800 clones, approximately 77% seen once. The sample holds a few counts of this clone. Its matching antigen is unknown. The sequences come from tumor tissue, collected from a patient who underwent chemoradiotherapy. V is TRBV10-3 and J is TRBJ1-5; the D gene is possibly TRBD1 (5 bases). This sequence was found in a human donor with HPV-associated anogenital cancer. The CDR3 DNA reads TGTGCCATCACGGACACCCCCAGTCAGCCCCAGCATTTT. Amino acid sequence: CAITDTPSQPQHF.